This T cell receptor (beta chain) was documented in a study of T cells after posttransplantation cyclophosphamide. Study-level findings and limits: Recipient CMV seropositivity and CMV reactivation strongly tracked TRB clonality.

Trimming took off 0 bases at V and 4 bases at J, with 12 bases between the two ends. Germline CDR1 and CDR2: LGHNA and YNFKEQ. This CDR3 has 15 residues. This clone has at least ten counts. The antigen remains unidentified. The table came from immunoSEQ multiplex PCR; TCRdb's copy has only in-frame clones and leaves some out. Listed for the sample are about 2,900 clones, none seen a single time. Cyclophosphamide on days +3 and +4 followed busulfan-fludarabine conditioning and a marrow graft. The chain combines TRBV4-2 with TRBJ1-2, with D possibly matching TRBD1 (5 bases). The sample consisted of PBMCs, taken after allogeneic stem cell transplant with posttransplant cyclophosphamide. This receptor was obtained from a female patient aged 60 to 70 who received an allogeneic stem cell transplant from a related donor and was CMV-positive. Some T cells may be the graft donor's. The CDR3 DNA sequence: TGTGCCAGCAGCCAAGACGAATCAGGGCCCTATGGCTACACCTTC. It specifies CASSQDESGPYGYTF.